The clone carrying this T cell receptor (beta chain) came up many times. The data stem from a study of regulatory T cells in long-lasting Graves disease. Arm-PCR with iRepertoire HTBI primers amplified the CDR3 regions for these TCR beta libraries. TCRdb called the multiplex PCR reads again in MiXCR, with one record for every CDR3 protein. The sample carries 500,000 to 700,000 distinct CDR3 sequences, about 30% recorded once. The CDR3 sequence is 13 residues long. Between the trimmed V and J ends, which lost 3 bases and 8 bases, there was a span of 14 bases. Germline-derived CDR1 and CDR2 are DFQATT and SNEGSKA (reference sequence). The time point was: persistent/refractory GD, antithyroid drugs over 5 years with positive TRAb. Extracted PBMC RNA gave rise to the TCR library.

The source of this sequence is a female donor with Graves disease. The sequencing here drew on peripheral blood mononuclear cells (PBMCs), taken when the disease was refractory, from a patient treated with antithyroid drugs. V gene TRBV20-1 combines with J gene TRBJ2-4; weak D call: TRBD2 (6 bases). The CDR3 sequence is CSASSQEGDIQYF. In DNA form, the CDR3 reads TGCAGTGCTAGTAGTCAGGAGGGTGACATTCAGTACTTC.